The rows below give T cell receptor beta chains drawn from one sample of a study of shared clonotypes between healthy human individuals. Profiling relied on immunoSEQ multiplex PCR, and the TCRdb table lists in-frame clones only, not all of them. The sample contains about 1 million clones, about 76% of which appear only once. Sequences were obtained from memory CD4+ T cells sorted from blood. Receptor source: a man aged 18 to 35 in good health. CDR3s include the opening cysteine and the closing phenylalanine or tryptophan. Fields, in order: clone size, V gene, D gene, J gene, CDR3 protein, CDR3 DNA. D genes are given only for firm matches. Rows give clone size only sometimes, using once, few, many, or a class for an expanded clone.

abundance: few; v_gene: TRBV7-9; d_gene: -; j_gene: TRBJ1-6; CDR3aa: CASSHGQAYNSPLHF; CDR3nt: TGTGCCAGCAGCCATGGGCAGGCTTATAATTCACCCCTCCACTTT
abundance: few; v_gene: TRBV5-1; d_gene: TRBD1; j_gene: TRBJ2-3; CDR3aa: CASSRDRLTDTQYF; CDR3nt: TGCGCCAGCAGCCGGGACAGACTTACAGATACGCAGTATTTT
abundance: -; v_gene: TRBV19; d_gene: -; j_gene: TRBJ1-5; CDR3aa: CASSMLAVSGQPQHF; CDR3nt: TGTGCCAGTAGTATGCTCGCGGTATCAGGGCAGCCCCAGCATTTT
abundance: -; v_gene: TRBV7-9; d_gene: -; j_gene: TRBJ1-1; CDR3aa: CASTFILDTEAFF; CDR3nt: TGTGCCAGCACATTTATTCTTGACACTGAAGCTTTCTTT
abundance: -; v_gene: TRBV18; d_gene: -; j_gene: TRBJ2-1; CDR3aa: CASSPPGYNEQFF; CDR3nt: TGTGCCAGCTCACCACCGGGATACAATGAGCAGTTCTTC
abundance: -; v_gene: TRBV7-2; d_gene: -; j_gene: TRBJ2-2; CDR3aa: CAALVGGMGTGELFF; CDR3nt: TGTGCCGCCCTCGTTGGGGGGATGGGCACCGGGGAGCTGTTTTTT
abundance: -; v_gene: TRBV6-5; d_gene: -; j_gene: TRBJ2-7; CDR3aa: CASSQDFSGVAEQYF; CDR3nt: TGTGCCAGCAGTCAGGACTTTAGCGGAGTGGCCGAGCAGTACTTC
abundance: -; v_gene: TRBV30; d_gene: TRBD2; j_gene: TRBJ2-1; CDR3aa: CAWSVQRTSGRNEQFF; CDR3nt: TGTGCCTGGAGTGTACAACGGACTAGCGGGAGAAATGAGCAGTTCTTC
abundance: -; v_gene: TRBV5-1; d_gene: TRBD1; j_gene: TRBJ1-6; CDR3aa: CASSLAGGKESPLHF; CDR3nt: TGCGCCAGCAGCTTGGCAGGGGGGAAAGAATCACCCCTCCACTTT
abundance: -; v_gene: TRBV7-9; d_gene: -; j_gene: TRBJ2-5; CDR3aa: CASSLGLWIQETQYF; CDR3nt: TGTGCCAGCAGCTTAGGCCTCTGGATACAAGAGACCCAGTACTTC
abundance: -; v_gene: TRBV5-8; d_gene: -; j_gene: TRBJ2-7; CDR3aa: CASSLGDVPINF; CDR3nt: TGTGCCAGCAGCTTGGGGGACGTACCAATAAACTTC
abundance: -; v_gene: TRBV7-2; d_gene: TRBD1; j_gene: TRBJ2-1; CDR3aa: CASSLDRGNNEQFF; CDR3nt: TGTGCCAGCAGCTTAGACAGGGGAAACAATGAGCAGTTCTTC
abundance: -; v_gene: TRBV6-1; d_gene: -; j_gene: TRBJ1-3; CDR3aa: CASSERSGNTIYF; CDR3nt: TGTGCCAGCAGTGAGAGGTCTGGAAACACCATATATTTT
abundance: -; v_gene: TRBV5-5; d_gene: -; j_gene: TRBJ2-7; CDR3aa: CASSLTSRSSYEQYF; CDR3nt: TGTGCCAGCAGCTTGACTAGCAGGAGCTCCTACGAGCAGTACTTC
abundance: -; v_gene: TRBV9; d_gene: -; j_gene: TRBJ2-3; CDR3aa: CASSVVPDPKADTQYF; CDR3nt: TGTGCCAGCAGCGTAGTTCCAGACCCCAAGGCAGATACGCAGTATTTT
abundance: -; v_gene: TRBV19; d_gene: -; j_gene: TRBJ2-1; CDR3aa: CASSRRAVNEQFF; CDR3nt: TGTGCCAGTAGTAGGAGAGCAGTCAATGAGCAGTTCTTC
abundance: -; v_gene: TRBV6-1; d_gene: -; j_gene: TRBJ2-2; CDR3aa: CASSEVAGRGRGELFF; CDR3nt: TGTGCCAGCAGTGAAGTGGCGGGAAGAGGTAGAGGGGAGCTGTTTTTT
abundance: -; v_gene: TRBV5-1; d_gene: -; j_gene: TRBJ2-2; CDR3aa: CASSLAPGQVGELFF; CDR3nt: TGCGCCAGCAGCTTGGCTCCAGGGCAGGTCGGGGAGCTGTTTTTT
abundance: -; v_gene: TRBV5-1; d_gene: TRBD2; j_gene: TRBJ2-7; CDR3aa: CASSQGLAPSYEQYF; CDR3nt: TGCGCCAGCAGTCAGGGACTAGCGCCTTCCTACGAGCAGTACTTC
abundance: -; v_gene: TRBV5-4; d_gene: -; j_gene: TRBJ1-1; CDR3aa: CASSLEQWNTEAFF; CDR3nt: TGTGCCAGCAGCTTGGAACAGTGGAACACTGAAGCTTTCTTT
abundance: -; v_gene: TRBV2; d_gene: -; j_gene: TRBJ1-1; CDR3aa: CASSVTGYTEAFF; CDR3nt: TGTGCCAGCAGCGTTACAGGGTACACTGAAGCTTTCTTT
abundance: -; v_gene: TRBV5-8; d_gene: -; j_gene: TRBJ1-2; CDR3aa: CASSLVREGRSGYTF; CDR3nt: TGTGCCAGCAGCTTGGTCCGAGAGGGGAGGTCTGGCTACACCTTC
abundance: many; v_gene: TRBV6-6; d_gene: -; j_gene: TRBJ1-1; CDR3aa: CASSGQQGSNTEAFF; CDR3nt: TGTGCCAGCAGTGGACAACAGGGATCGAACACTGAAGCTTTCTTT
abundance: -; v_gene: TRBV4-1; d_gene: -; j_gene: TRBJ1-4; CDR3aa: CASSQDRGGPTNEKLFF; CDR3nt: TGCGCCAGCAGCCAAGATCGAGGTGGCCCAACTAATGAAAAACTGTTTTTT
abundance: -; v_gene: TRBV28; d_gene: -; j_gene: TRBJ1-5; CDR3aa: CASKAGSIPRNQPQHF; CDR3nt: TGTGCCAGCAAGGCAGGGTCTATTCCTAGGAATCAGCCCCAGCATTTT
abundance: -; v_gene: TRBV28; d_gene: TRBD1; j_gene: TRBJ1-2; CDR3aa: CASRTTGGQDGYTF; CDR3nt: TGTGCCAGCAGAACTACAGGGGGCCAGGATGGCTACACCTTC
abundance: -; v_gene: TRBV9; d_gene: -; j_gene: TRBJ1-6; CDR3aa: CASSVGVENSPLHF; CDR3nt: TGTGCCAGCAGCGTTGGGGTGGAGAATTCACCCCTCCACTTT
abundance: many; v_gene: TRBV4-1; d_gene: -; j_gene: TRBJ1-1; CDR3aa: CASRQTGYTEAFF; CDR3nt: TGCGCCAGCAGACAGACAGGTTACACTGAAGCTTTCTTT
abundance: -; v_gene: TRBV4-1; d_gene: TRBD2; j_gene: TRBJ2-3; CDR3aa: CASSQVLAGGTDTQYF; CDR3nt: TGCGCCAGCAGCCAAGTCTTAGCGGGAGGCACAGATACGCAGTATTTT
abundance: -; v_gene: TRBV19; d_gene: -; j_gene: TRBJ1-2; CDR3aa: CASSILDRYGYTF; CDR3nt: TGTGCCAGTAGTATATTGGACCGCTATGGCTACACCTTC
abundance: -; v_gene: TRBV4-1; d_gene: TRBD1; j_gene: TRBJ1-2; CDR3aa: CASSQLGQALLGGYTF; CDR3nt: TGCGCCAGCAGCCAACTCGGACAGGCCCTCTTGGGTGGCTACACCTTC
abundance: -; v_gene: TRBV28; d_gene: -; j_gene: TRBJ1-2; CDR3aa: CASRMVSSNYGYTF; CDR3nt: TGTGCCAGCAGGATGGTCAGCTCTAACTATGGCTACACCTTC
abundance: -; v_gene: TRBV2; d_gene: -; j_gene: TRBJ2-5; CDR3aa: CASTGWQETQYF; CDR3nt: TGTGCCAGCACCGGGTGGCAAGAGACCCAGTACTTC
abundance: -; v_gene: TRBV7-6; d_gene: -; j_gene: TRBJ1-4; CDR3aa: CASSARDDTNEKLFF; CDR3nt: TGTGCCAGCAGCGCCCGGGACGACACTAATGAAAAACTGTTTTTT
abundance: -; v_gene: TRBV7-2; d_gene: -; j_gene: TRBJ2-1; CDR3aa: CASSLVRYNEQFF; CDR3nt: TGTGCCAGCAGCTTAGTGAGATACAATGAGCAGTTCTTC
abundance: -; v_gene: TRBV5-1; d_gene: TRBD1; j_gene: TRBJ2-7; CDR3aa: CASSLSQGVYEQYF; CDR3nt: TGCGCCAGCAGCTTGAGTCAGGGGGTTTACGAGCAGTACTTC
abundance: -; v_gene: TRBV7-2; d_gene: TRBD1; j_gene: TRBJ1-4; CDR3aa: CASSSQGGGEKLFF; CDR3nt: TGTGCCAGCAGCTCTCAGGGGGGAGGTGAAAAACTGTTTTTT
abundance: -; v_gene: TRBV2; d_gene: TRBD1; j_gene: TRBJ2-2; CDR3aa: CASSRQGGQNTGELFF; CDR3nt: TGTGCCAGCAGCCGACAGGGGGGACAGAACACCGGGGAGCTGTTTTTT
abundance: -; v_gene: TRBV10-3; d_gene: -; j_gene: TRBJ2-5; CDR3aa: CAISESSLVETQYF; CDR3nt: TGTGCCATCAGTGAGTCGTCCTTAGTGGAAACCCAGTACTTC
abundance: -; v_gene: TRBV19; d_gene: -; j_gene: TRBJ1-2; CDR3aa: CASSIAANQLFVQNYGYTF; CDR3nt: TGTGCCAGTAGTATTGCGGCGAATCAGTTATTCGTGCAGAACTATGGCTACACCTTC
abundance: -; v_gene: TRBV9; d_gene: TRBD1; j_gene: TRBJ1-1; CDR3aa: CASSVDPRQGLNTEAFF; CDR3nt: TGTGCCAGCAGCGTAGATCCACGACAGGGGCTGAACACTGAAGCTTTCTTT
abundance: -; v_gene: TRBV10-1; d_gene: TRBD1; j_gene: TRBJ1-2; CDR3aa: CAIPAQGNRSYGYTF; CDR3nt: TGCGCCATACCTGCACAGGGGAATCGTAGCTATGGCTACACCTTC
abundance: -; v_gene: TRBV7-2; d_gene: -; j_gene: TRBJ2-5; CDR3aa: CASSFQTKETQYF; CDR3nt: TGTGCCAGCAGCTTCCAAACAAAAGAGACCCAGTACTTC
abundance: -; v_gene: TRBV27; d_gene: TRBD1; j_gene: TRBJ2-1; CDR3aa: CASSLQGASGNEQFF; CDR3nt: TGTGCCAGCAGTTTACAGGGGGCCTCTGGCAATGAGCAGTTCTTC
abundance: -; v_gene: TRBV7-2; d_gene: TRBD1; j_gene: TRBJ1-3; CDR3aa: CASSGGGQGENTIYF; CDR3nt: TGTGCCAGCAGCGGGGGGGGACAGGGAGAAAACACCATATATTTT
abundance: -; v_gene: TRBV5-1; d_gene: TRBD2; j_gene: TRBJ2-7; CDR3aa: CASSNAGGSYEQYF; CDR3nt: TGCGCCAGCAGCAACGCGGGGGGTTCCTACGAGCAGTACTTC